Included here is one T cell receptor beta chain sequence, with context. Its cognate antigen is unknown. Per the germline V gene, CDR1 is SGHKS and CDR2 is YYEKEE (reference sequence). This CDR3 is 17 amino acids long. V was clipped by 3 bases and J by 9 bases; unmatched bases: 13. At sampling all donors were nominally healthy, likely with unrecorded immune exposures. The data were taken from a study of cytomegalovirus exposure and HLA in healthy donors. Whole-study findings and limits: The study dropped some indistinguishable V segments, TRBV6-2 and TRBV6-3 among them.

Use of 60 Vbeta and 13 Jbeta primers characterized the PCR. The protocol was immunoSEQ multiplex PCR, while the TCRdb copy is restricted to in-frame clones and leaves out a portion. The profile shows some 180,000 clones, around 80% of them singletons. The receptor comes from a woman aged 30 to 39 in good health and CMV-seropositive. Sequencing input: PBMCs. The chain joins TRBV5-5 to TRBJ2-1, with 12 bases lining up with TRBD1. The CDR3 DNA sequence: TGTGCCAGCAGCTCCGGGGTCGGGACAGGGGGCCGGGGTGAGCAGTTCTTC. Protein product: CASSSGVGTGGRGEQFF.